These T cell receptor beta chains were read from a single sample in a study of T cell changes during pregnancy in multiple sclerosis. Clones were read by immunoSEQ multiplex PCR, and TCRdb kept only the in-frame ones, dropping some. The profile shows approximately 42,000 clones, 84% of them singletons. The sample here was CD4+ T cells from peripheral blood mononuclear cells, taken before pregnancy. These receptors originate from a female donor with multiple sclerosis, enrolled in a pregnancy study. The CDR3 runs from the conserved cysteine through the conserved F or W. The D gene is left open where the match is weak. Size is omitted from some rows. Given values are once, few, many or a class for expanded clones.

J gene,clone size,D gene,V gene,CDR3 DNA,CDR3 protein
TRBJ2-5,-,TRBD2,TRBV6-1,TGTGCCAGCAGTGCCCGGACTAGCGGGCAAGAGACCCAGTACTTC,CASSARTSGQETQYF
TRBJ2-7,-,-,TRBV5-1,TGCGCCAGCAGCTTCGTCGGGGAAAGCTCCTACGAGCAGTACTTC,CASSFVGESSYEQYF
TRBJ1-1,-,TRBD1,TRBV28,TGTGCCAGCATGGAGGAGACAGGGGGCAGGTTGGGCACTGAAGCTTTCTTT,CASMEETGGRLGTEAFF
TRBJ2-5,-,TRBD1,TRBV6-1,TGTGCCAGCGAATGGGGACAGAGAGAGACCCAGTACTTC,CASEWGQRETQYF
TRBJ2-3,-,TRBD1,TRBV5-1,TGCGCCAGCAGCTTGGGGACAGGGGGCTGGGGCACAGATACGCAGTATTTT,CASSLGTGGWGTDTQYF
TRBJ1-4,-,TRBD1,TRBV29-1,TGCAGCGTTGAAGGAAGAGAACAGGGGGCTTCCAAAAAACTGTTTTTT,CSVEGREQGASKKLFF
TRBJ2-1,-,-,TRBV2,TGTGCCAGCAGCTCGGGGGTGCTTCACAATGAGCAGTTCTTC,CASSSGVLHNEQFF
TRBJ2-7,-,-,TRBV11-2,TGTGCCAGCAGCTTATTCGCCTACGAGCAGTACTTC,CASSLFAYEQYF
TRBJ2-7,few,TRBD2,TRBV7-2,TGTGCCAGCAGCGGGACTAACATCGAGCAGTACTTC,CASSGTNIEQYF
TRBJ1-1,few,-,TRBV19,TGTGCCAGTAGTACGCCGGTCCACCGAGGTATGGACACTGAAGCTTTCTTT,CASSTPVHRGMDTEAFF
TRBJ2-7,-,TRBD1,TRBV15,TGTGCCACCAGCGGCGGACAGGGCCCATTGAGCGAGCAGTACTTC,CATSGGQGPLSEQYF
TRBJ2-2,-,TRBD1,TRBV27,TGTGCCAGCAGTATACAGGGGTCCGGGGAGCTGTTTTTT,CASSIQGSGELFF
TRBJ1-5,-,-,TRBV1,TGCACCAGCAGCCGTTTGTACAGGGAAGGGTTCATTAGCAATCAGCCCCAGCATTTT,CTSSRLYREGFISNQPQHF
TRBJ2-7,-,TRBD2,TRBV5-1,TGCGCCAGCAGCTTGGATTCGACTAGCCGAACCTACGAGCAGTACTTC,CASSLDSTSRTYEQYF
TRBJ2-7,-,TRBD1,TRBV29-1,TGCAGCGTTGAAACGGGGCAGGGGGCGAGTTCCGAGCAGTACTTC,CSVETGQGASSEQYF
TRBJ2-5,-,TRBD2,TRBV5-4,TGTGCCAGCAGCCGGGCGGTAGCGGGAGATGAAGAGACCCAGTACTTC,CASSRAVAGDEETQYF
TRBJ2-1,-,-,TRBV7-2,TGTGCCAGCAGCCCCTTCCCCAATGAGCAGTTCTTC,CASSPFPNEQFF
TRBJ2-2,-,TRBD2,TRBV5-1,TGCGCCAGCAGGGCACTAGCGGAAAACACCGGGGAGCTGTTTTTT,CASRALAENTGELFF